This is a list of T cell receptor beta chains from one sample in a study of cytomegalovirus exposure and HLA in healthy donors. Measured with immunoSEQ multiplex PCR; TCRdb has only the in-frame clones, and not every one. This sample carries 160,000 or so clones, about 80% of them seen once, and the ten largest clones take 0.9% to 1.1%. Sequencing used PBMCs. The receptors derive from a woman between 35 and 50 years old in good health and CMV-seronegative. The CDR3 runs from the conserved cysteine through the conserved F or W. D genes are given only for firm matches. Size is stated for part of the rows, as once, few or many counts, or as a class when the clone is expanded.

J	V	size	D	DNA	CDR3
TRBJ2-5	TRBV11-3	.	.	TGTGCCAGCAGCTTAAGTCCGACTGTCACCCCGCAAGACGGCCAAGAGACCCAGTACTTC	CASSLSPTVTPQDGQETQYF
TRBJ2-5	TRBV2	once	.	TGTGCCAGCAGTGCGATAAGCGAGGAGGAGACCCAGTACTTC	CASSAISEEETQYF
TRBJ1-5	TRBV2	.	.	TGTGCCAGCAGTGAAGCGCGAGCCCCAAATCAGCCCCAGCATTTT	CASSEARAPNQPQHF
TRBJ2-2	TRBV5-1	.	TRBD2	TGCGCCAGCAGCTTGGATCCAGCGGGAGTTTACACCGGGGAGCTGTTTTTT	CASSLDPAGVYTGELFF
TRBJ2-5	TRBV6-5	.	.	TGTGCCAGCAGTTACGGGCGTTGGGAGACCCAGTACTTC	CASSYGRWETQYF
TRBJ2-1	TRBV2	.	TRBD1	TGTGCCAGCAGTACCGGGACAGTCCAAAATGAGCAGTTCTTC	CASSTGTVQNEQFF
TRBJ2-6	TRBV7-9	.	.	TGTGCCAGCAGCTTAGAGCTTGCTGGGGCCAACGTCCTGACTTTC	CASSLELAGANVLTF
TRBJ1-3	TRBV9	.	TRBD1	TGTGCCAGCAGCCTTTCGGGACAGGGCTTCGGAAACACCATATATTTT	CASSLSGQGFGNTIYF
TRBJ2-2	TRBV9	.	TRBD2	TGTGCCAGCAGCGTAAGCGGGGGGCAGAACACCGGGGAGCTGTTTTTT	CASSVSGGQNTGELFF
TRBJ1-2	TRBV27	.	TRBD1	TGTGCCAGCACATCTCGGGACAGGGATGGCTACACCTTC	CASTSRDRDGYTF